These T cell receptor beta chains were read from a single sample in a study of identical twins. TCRdb re-analysed the 5' RACE reads in MiXCR, keeping a single row per CDR3 protein. Of around 960,000 distinct CDR3 sequences detected, 9% to 15% appear once; the ten largest clones hold around 1.5%. The same specimen was also included in a second study, on yellow fever vaccine responses in identical twins.

Sequencing used PBMCs. Receptor source: a woman under 30 in good health. CDR3s include the opening cysteine and the closing phenylalanine or tryptophan. D genes are given only for firm matches. A row's size may be missing; if present it is once, few, many or a size class.

D: TRBD2; J: TRBJ2-1; size: few; V: TRBV12-3/TRBV12-4; DNA: TGTGCCAGCAGTTTTGGGACTAGCGGGGCCGTTGAGCAGTTCTTC; CDR3: CASSFGTSGAVEQFF
D: NA; J: TRBJ1-4; size: many; V: TRBV4-1; DNA: TGCGCCAGCAGCCAAGTTAGGGGAACTAATGAAAAACTGTTTTTT; CDR3: CASSQVRGTNEKLFF
D: TRBD1; J: TRBJ2-2; size: once; V: TRBV24-1; DNA: TGTGCCACCAGCCCGCAGGGGGCAGGGTTTCCCGGGGAGCTGTTTTTT; CDR3: CATSPQGAGFPGELFF
D: NA; J: TRBJ2-2; size: many; V: TRBV12-3/TRBV12-4; DNA: TGTGCCAGCAGCCCTGACAGGAAGAACACCGGGGAGCTGTTTTTT; CDR3: CASSPDRKNTGELFF
D: TRBD1; J: TRBJ1-4; size: NA; V: TRBV7-2; DNA: TGTGCCAGCAGCGCCCGGACAGGCGATAATGAAAAACTGTTTTTT; CDR3: CASSARTGDNEKLFF
D: NA; J: TRBJ2-5; size: few; V: TRBV24-1; DNA: TGTGCCACCAGTGATTTGCAGGGCACGGAGACCCAGTACTTC; CDR3: CATSDLQGTETQYF
D: NA; J: TRBJ2-1; size: NA; V: TRBV7-6; DNA: TGTGCCAGCAGCCCAGGGGTATTCAATGAGCAGTTCTTC; CDR3: CASSPGVFNEQFF
D: TRBD1; J: TRBJ1-2; size: few; V: TRBV15; DNA: TGTGCCACCAGCAGAGTTTTGGGACAGGGGGGGGACACCTTC; CDR3: CATSRVLGQGGDTF
D: TRBD1; J: TRBJ1-5; size: many; V: TRBV6-1; DNA: TGTGCCAGCAGTCAGGGACAGGGAATTAAGCCCCAGCATTTT; CDR3: CASSQGQGIKPQHF
D: NA; J: TRBJ1-5; size: NA; V: TRBV5-5; DNA: TGTGCCAGCAGCTTGGGACAGACAACAAAATATAGCAATCAGCCCCAGCATTTT; CDR3: CASSLGQTTKYSNQPQHF
D: TRBD1; J: TRBJ1-1; size: few; V: TRBV7-2; DNA: TGTGCCAGCAGCTCATACAGGGGGGTGGCTTTCTTT; CDR3: CASSSYRGVAFF
D: TRBD2; J: TRBJ2-7; size: few; V: TRBV6-1; DNA: TGTGCCAGCAGTCCAGCGGGAGGGACCTCCTACGAGCAGTACTTC; CDR3: CASSPAGGTSYEQYF
D: TRBD2; J: TRBJ2-3; size: many; V: TRBV12-3/TRBV12-4; DNA: TGTGCCAGCAGTCCTCGTTCGGTAGCGGGGGATCTTAATACGCAGTATTTT; CDR3: CASSPRSVAGDLNTQYF
D: TRBD1; J: TRBJ2-2; size: NA; V: TRBV27; DNA: TGTGCCAGCAGTGTACCCGGGACAGGGGATACCCGCATTGGGGGGGAGCTGTTTTTT; CDR3: CASSVPGTGDTRIGGELFF
D: NA; J: TRBJ2-1; size: NA; V: TRBV20-1; DNA: TGCAGTGCCAGGGGCCAAATGGGAGGTAATGAGCAGTTCTTC; CDR3: CSARGQMGGNEQFF
D: NA; J: TRBJ2-7; size: NA; V: TRBV25-1; DNA: TGTGCCAGCAGCGACGCCCGGGACACCGCCTACGAGCAGTACTTC; CDR3: CASSDARDTAYEQYF
D: TRBD1; J: TRBJ2-7; size: few; V: TRBV5-4; DNA: TGTGCCAGCAGCTTCGGACAGGGAGGAACCTACGAGCAGTACTTC; CDR3: CASSFGQGGTYEQYF
D: NA; J: TRBJ2-7; size: NA; V: TRBV10-2; DNA: TGCGCCAGCAGTGAGAATCGGGGCGGGTTATCCTACGAGCAGTACTTC; CDR3: CASSENRGGLSYEQYF
D: TRBD1; J: TRBJ2-3; size: NA; V: TRBV5-6; DNA: TGTGCCAGCAGCTTGCCCGGGACAGGGGTGGCAGATACGCAGTATTTT; CDR3: CASSLPGTGVADTQYF
D: NA; J: TRBJ1-1; size: many; V: TRBV20-1; DNA: TGCAGTGCACCGTCGGGACGGAGCCTTGAAGCTTTCTTT; CDR3: CSAPSGRSLEAFF
D: NA; J: TRBJ2-5; size: few; V: TRBV7-6; DNA: TGTGCCAGCAGCCCCAGTATCGGGGAGACCCAGTACTTC; CDR3: CASSPSIGETQYF
D: NA; J: TRBJ2-5; size: NA; V: TRBV20-1; DNA: TGCAGTGCTAGTCAAAGGAGACGTGGCATCGTAGGGGAGACCCAGTACTTC; CDR3: CSASQRRRGIVGETQYF
D: TRBD2; J: TRBJ2-3; size: NA; V: TRBV20-1; DNA: TGCAGTGCTAGAAGTTTGCGGGGGGGCCCCACAGATACGCAGTATTTT; CDR3: CSARSLRGGPTDTQYF
D: NA; J: TRBJ1-5; size: NA; V: TRBV3-1; DNA: TGTGCCAGCAGCCCCGGACCGGGCAATCAGCCCCAGCATTTT; CDR3: CASSPGPGNQPQHF
D: NA; J: TRBJ2-7; size: NA; V: TRBV3-1; DNA: TGTGCCAGCAGCCAAGCGGGAGCGTACGAGCAGTACTTC; CDR3: CASSQAGAYEQYF
D: NA; J: TRBJ2-3; size: few; V: TRBV6-5; DNA: TGTGCCAGCAGTTACTCGGTGGAAAGCACAGATACGCAGTATTTT; CDR3: CASSYSVESTDTQYF
D: TRBD2; J: TRBJ2-1; size: few; V: TRBV28; DNA: TGTGCCAGCAGCCGCGTAGCGGGAGGGCCGTCCGATGAGCAGTTCTTC; CDR3: CASSRVAGGPSDEQFF
D: NA; J: TRBJ2-3; size: few; V: TRBV7-6; DNA: TGTGCCAGCAGGGGGTTTAGCACAGATACGCAGTATTTT; CDR3: CASRGFSTDTQYF
D: NA; J: TRBJ2-1; size: NA; V: TRBV7-2; DNA: TGTGCCAGCAGCTTAGTTCTACTAGACCCCTACAATGAGCAGTTCTTC; CDR3: CASSLVLLDPYNEQFF
D: NA; J: TRBJ2-2; size: few; V: TRBV12-3/TRBV12-4; DNA: TGTGCCAGCAGTTTGGCACGAGCGAACACCGGGGAGCTGTTTTTT; CDR3: CASSLARANTGELFF
D: NA; J: TRBJ2-5; size: NA; V: TRBV2; DNA: TGTGCCAGCAGTGGGAACAGCCAACGGGAGACCCAGTACTTC; CDR3: CASSGNSQRETQYF
D: TRBD1; J: TRBJ1-6; size: NA; V: TRBV27; DNA: TGTGCCAGCAGTTTACGCTCCATGGGACAGGCTCATAATTCACCCCTCCACTTT; CDR3: CASSLRSMGQAHNSPLHF
D: NA; J: TRBJ1-4; size: NA; V: TRBV9; DNA: TGTGCCAGCACACCAGGGCTTGATGAAAAACTGTTTTTT; CDR3: CASTPGLDEKLFF
D: TRBD1; J: TRBJ1-2; size: few; V: TRBV4-2; DNA: TGTGCCAGCAGCCGCCCAAGACAGGGGGTATTCTATGGCTACACCTTC; CDR3: CASSRPRQGVFYGYTF
D: TRBD1; J: TRBJ2-1; size: many; V: TRBV10-1; DNA: TGCGCCAGCATCGACAGGGTTGGCAATGAGCAGTTCTTC; CDR3: CASIDRVGNEQFF
D: TRBD2; J: TRBJ2-1; size: many; V: TRBV5-1; DNA: TGCGCCAGCAGCTTGTCTGGGAGGGGTGAGCAGTTCTTC; CDR3: CASSLSGRGEQFF
D: NA; J: TRBJ2-3; size: NA; V: TRBV7-9; DNA: TGTGCCAGCGGGATTTCGGGACCCCTAACGCAGTATTTT; CDR3: CASGISGPLTQYF
D: NA; J: TRBJ2-7; size: NA; V: TRBV5-1; DNA: TGCGCCAGCAACATGAATGCAATTACCTACGAGCAGTACTTC; CDR3: CASNMNAITYEQYF
D: TRBD2; J: TRBJ2-7; size: NA; V: TRBV5-1; DNA: TGCGCCAGCAGCGTCCCGCCGGGACTAGCGGGGATGCCCTACGAGCAGTACTTC; CDR3: CASSVPPGLAGMPYEQYF
D: TRBD1; J: TRBJ2-7; size: few; V: TRBV4-1; DNA: TGCGCCAGCAGCCTGACGACAGGGGTCGAGCAGTACTTC; CDR3: CASSLTTGVEQYF
D: NA; J: TRBJ2-7; size: NA; V: TRBV27; DNA: TGTGCCAGCAGTTTAGGTGGGAGGCCAACCTACGAGCAGTACTTC; CDR3: CASSLGGRPTYEQYF
D: TRBD1; J: TRBJ1-2; size: many; V: TRBV7-9; DNA: TGTGCCAGCAGCTTCGGGACAGCCTCCTATGGCTACACCTTC; CDR3: CASSFGTASYGYTF
D: NA; J: TRBJ2-1; size: many; V: TRBV5-6; DNA: TGTGCCAGCAGCCCTAAGAGAGACGAACCGGGTGAGCAGTTCTTC; CDR3: CASSPKRDEPGEQFF
D: NA; J: TRBJ2-3; size: NA; V: TRBV11-2; DNA: TGTGTCAGCAGGTCCCTCAGGCAGGGAAGCACGCAGTATTTT; CDR3: CVSRSLRQGSTQYF
D: TRBD1; J: TRBJ2-1; size: NA; V: TRBV28; DNA: TGTGCCAGCAGTTTAAGGGGGCAATACAATGAGCAGTTCTTC; CDR3: CASSLRGQYNEQFF
D: NA; J: TRBJ1-2; size: NA; V: TRBV11-2; DNA: TGTGCCAGCAGCTTAGCAGGGACACCACTTCCTTATGGCTACACCTTC; CDR3: CASSLAGTPLPYGYTF